Listed below are T cell receptor beta chains from one sample, sequenced in a study of blood T cell repertoires in COVID-19. Method: immunoSEQ multiplex PCR; TCRdb's copy keeps in-frame clones and lacks some. The sample consists of some 110,000 clones, roughly nine tenths of them appearing once. Specimen: peripheral blood. The receptors were sampled from a man aged 65-85 years who had recovered from COVID-19. The CDR3 runs from the conserved cysteine through the conserved F or W. Each record gives: J gene, clone size, V gene, D gene, CDR3 DNA, CDR3 protein. The D gene is left open where the match is weak. Size is stated for part of the rows, as once, few or many counts, or as a class when the clone is expanded.

j_call: TRBJ2-5; clone_size: once; v_call: TRBV2; d_call: .; cdr3_nt: TGTGCCAGCAGTGATAGGGGGACGGGTGAAGAGACCCAGTACTTC; cdr3_aa: CASSDRGTGEETQYF
j_call: TRBJ2-5; clone_size: once; v_call: TRBV29-1; d_call: TRBD2; cdr3_nt: TGCAGCGTACCCACTAGCGGGAGGACAGAGACCCAGTACTTC; cdr3_aa: CSVPTSGRTETQYF
j_call: TRBJ1-1; clone_size: .; v_call: TRBV20-1; d_call: TRBD1; cdr3_nt: TGCAGTGCTAGTAGACAGGGTGGTGGGTACACTGAAGCTTTCTTT; cdr3_aa: CSASRQGGGYTEAFF
j_call: TRBJ1-2; clone_size: .; v_call: TRBV2; d_call: .; cdr3_nt: TGTGCCAGCAGTGGAGGGCAGAACTATGGCTACACCTTC; cdr3_aa: CASSGGQNYGYTF
j_call: TRBJ2-3; clone_size: .; v_call: TRBV28; d_call: TRBD2; cdr3_nt: TGTGCCAGCAGTTCCCCAGCGGGAGCCGGGACAGATACGCAGTATTTT; cdr3_aa: CASSSPAGAGTDTQYF
j_call: TRBJ1-6; clone_size: .; v_call: TRBV7-2; d_call: TRBD1; cdr3_nt: TGTGCCAGCAGCTTGTCGGTAACAGGGGCTAATTCACCCCTCCACTTT; cdr3_aa: CASSLSVTGANSPLHF
j_call: TRBJ1-5; clone_size: once; v_call: TRBV18; d_call: .; cdr3_nt: TGTGCCAGCTCATCACTAGGGGAGGGCAATCAGCCCCAGCATTTT; cdr3_aa: CASSSLGEGNQPQHF
j_call: TRBJ2-1; clone_size: .; v_call: TRBV7-6; d_call: TRBD2; cdr3_nt: TGTGCCAGCAGCTTAGTTGGGACTAGCGGACTTGAGCAGTTCTTC; cdr3_aa: CASSLVGTSGLEQFF
j_call: TRBJ1-1; clone_size: .; v_call: TRBV23-1; d_call: .; cdr3_nt: TGCGCCAGCAGTCAAAGACAGGTTTTGAACACTGAAGCTTTCTTT; cdr3_aa: CASSQRQVLNTEAFF
j_call: TRBJ2-2; clone_size: .; v_call: TRBV2; d_call: .; cdr3_nt: TGTGCCAGCGCCAGGGTATCCGGCGGGGAGCTGTTTTTT; cdr3_aa: CASARVSGGELFF
j_call: TRBJ1-2; clone_size: .; v_call: TRBV18; d_call: TRBD1; cdr3_nt: TGTGCCAGCTCACTCGGACAGGGGTATACGGATGGCTACACCTTC; cdr3_aa: CASSLGQGYTDGYTF
j_call: TRBJ2-7; clone_size: .; v_call: TRBV28; d_call: TRBD1; cdr3_nt: TGTGCCAGCACCACTCCCGGGACAGCCTACGAGCAGTACTTC; cdr3_aa: CASTTPGTAYEQYF
j_call: TRBJ1-4; clone_size: .; v_call: TRBV19; d_call: TRBD1; cdr3_nt: TGTGCCAGTAGTAGGAGACAGGGTGAAAAACTGTTTTTT; cdr3_aa: CASSRRQGEKLFF
j_call: TRBJ2-2; clone_size: .; v_call: TRBV19; d_call: TRBD2; cdr3_nt: TGTGCCAGTAGTATATCGACCCGGACTAGCGGGAGTGGGGAGCTGTTTTTT; cdr3_aa: CASSISTRTSGSGELFF
j_call: TRBJ2-7; clone_size: once; v_call: TRBV7-3; d_call: TRBD1; cdr3_nt: TGTGCCAGCAGCCCCTCCGGGACAGGGGCCTACGAGCAGTACTTC; cdr3_aa: CASSPSGTGAYEQYF
j_call: TRBJ1-5; clone_size: .; v_call: TRBV27; d_call: .; cdr3_nt: TGTGCCAGCAGTTTGGGGGGATGGGGGGACCAGCCCCAGCATTTT; cdr3_aa: CASSLGGWGDQPQHF
j_call: TRBJ2-7; clone_size: .; v_call: TRBV7-9; d_call: TRBD2; cdr3_nt: TGTGCCAGCAGCTTACTAGCGGGAGAAGGGGAGCAGTACTTC; cdr3_aa: CASSLLAGEGEQYF
j_call: TRBJ1-4; clone_size: .; v_call: TRBV29-1; d_call: TRBD1; cdr3_nt: TGCAGCGCTCTCGGGACAGAAAATGAAAAACTGTTTTTT; cdr3_aa: CSALGTENEKLFF
j_call: TRBJ2-5; clone_size: .; v_call: TRBV18; d_call: .; cdr3_nt: TGTGCCAGCTCACCACCGGGGAGGGAGACCCAGTACTTC; cdr3_aa: CASSPPGRETQYF
j_call: TRBJ1-1; clone_size: once; v_call: TRBV20-1; d_call: TRBD1; cdr3_nt: TGCAGTGCTAGACGGACAGGCTCGGCTTTCTTT; cdr3_aa: CSARRTGSAFF
j_call: TRBJ2-7; clone_size: .; v_call: TRBV18; d_call: TRBD2; cdr3_nt: TGTGCCAGCTCACCAGGCAGGGCGGGAGCTGGGGGGTCCTACGAGCAGTACTTC; cdr3_aa: CASSPGRAGAGGSYEQYF
j_call: TRBJ2-1; clone_size: .; v_call: TRBV28; d_call: .; cdr3_nt: TGTGCCAGCAGCCCGGGGGTCAATGAGCAGTTCTTC; cdr3_aa: CASSPGVNEQFF
j_call: TRBJ1-2; clone_size: .; v_call: TRBV7-3; d_call: .; cdr3_nt: TGTGCCAGCCCACTGGGCGGGAAGGGGCAGGGCCCCAACCGTGGCTACACCTTC; cdr3_aa: CASPLGGKGQGPNRGYTF
j_call: TRBJ2-3; clone_size: .; v_call: TRBV5-1; d_call: TRBD2; cdr3_nt: TGCGCCAGCAGCTTACTAGCGGGGGGGCGAAAGAGCACAGATACGCAGTATTTT; cdr3_aa: CASSLLAGGRKSTDTQYF
j_call: TRBJ1-2; clone_size: .; v_call: TRBV2; d_call: TRBD1; cdr3_nt: TGTGCCAGCAGTTACGACAGGGGGCTTCGGGGCTACACCTTC; cdr3_aa: CASSYDRGLRGYTF
j_call: TRBJ2-7; clone_size: .; v_call: TRBV15; d_call: TRBD2; cdr3_nt: TGTGCCACCAGCAGAGGGGGGGGCGAGCAGTACTTC; cdr3_aa: CATSRGGGEQYF
j_call: TRBJ1-6; clone_size: .; v_call: TRBV13; d_call: TRBD1; cdr3_nt: TGTGCCAGCAGCTTAGGACATCCGGGACAGGGTATTTCACCCCTCCACTTT; cdr3_aa: CASSLGHPGQGISPLHF
j_call: TRBJ2-5; clone_size: .; v_call: TRBV19; d_call: TRBD2; cdr3_nt: TGTGCCAGGCGACGACTAGCGGGAGGAGGAGAGACCCAGTACTTC; cdr3_aa: CARRRLAGGGETQYF